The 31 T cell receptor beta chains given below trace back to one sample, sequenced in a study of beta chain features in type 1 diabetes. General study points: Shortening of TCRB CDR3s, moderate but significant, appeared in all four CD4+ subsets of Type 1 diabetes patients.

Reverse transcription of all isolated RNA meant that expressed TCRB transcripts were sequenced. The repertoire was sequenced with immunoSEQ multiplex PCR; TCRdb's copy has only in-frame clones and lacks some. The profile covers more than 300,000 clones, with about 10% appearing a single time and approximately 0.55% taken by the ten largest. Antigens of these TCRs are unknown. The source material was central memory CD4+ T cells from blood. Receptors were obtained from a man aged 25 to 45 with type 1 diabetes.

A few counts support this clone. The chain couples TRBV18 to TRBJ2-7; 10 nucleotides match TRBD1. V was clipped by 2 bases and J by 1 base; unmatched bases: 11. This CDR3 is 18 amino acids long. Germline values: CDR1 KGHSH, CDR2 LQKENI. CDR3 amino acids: CASSPFLPGQGSSYEQYF. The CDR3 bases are TGTGCCAGCTCACCATTCCTCCCGGGACAGGGGTCTTCCTACGAGCAGTACTTC.

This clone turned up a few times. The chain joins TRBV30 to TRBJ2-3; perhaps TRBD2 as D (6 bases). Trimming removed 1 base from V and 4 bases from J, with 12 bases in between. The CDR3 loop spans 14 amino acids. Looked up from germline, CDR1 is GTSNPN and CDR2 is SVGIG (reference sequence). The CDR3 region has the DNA TGTGCCTGGAGTGGTGGCGGGAAGGCAGATACGCAGTATTTT. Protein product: CAWSGGGKADTQYF.

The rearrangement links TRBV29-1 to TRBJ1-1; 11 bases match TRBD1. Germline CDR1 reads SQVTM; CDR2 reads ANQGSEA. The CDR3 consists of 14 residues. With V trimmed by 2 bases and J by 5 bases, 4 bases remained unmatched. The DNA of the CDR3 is TGCAGCGTTGAAAGGGACAGGGGGTATACTGAAGCTTTCTTT. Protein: CSVERDRGYTEAFF.

The DNA for the CDR3 is TGTGCCAGCAGGGTGTTACGCTCCCGGACCATGAACACTGAAGCTTTCTTT. Its protein is CASRVLRSRTMNTEAFF. The chain is built from TRBV10-3 and TRBJ1-1; tentatively, D is TRBD1 (5 bases). Germline CDR1 reads ENHRY; CDR2 reads SYGVKD. The CDR3 runs to 17 residues. The V end lost 10 bases, the J end lost 0 bases, and 24 bases lay between the germline ends.

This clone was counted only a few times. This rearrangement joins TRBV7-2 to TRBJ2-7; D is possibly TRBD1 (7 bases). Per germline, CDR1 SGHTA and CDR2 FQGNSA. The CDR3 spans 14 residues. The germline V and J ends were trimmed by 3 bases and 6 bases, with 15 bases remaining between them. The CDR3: CASSFTLRGAEQYF. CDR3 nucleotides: TGTGCCAGCAGCTTCACCCTCAGGGGGGCCGAGCAGTACTTC. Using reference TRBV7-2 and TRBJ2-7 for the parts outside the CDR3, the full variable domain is GAGVSQSPSNKVTEKGKDVELRCDPISGHTALYWYRQSLGQGLEFLIYFQGNSAPDKSGLPSDRFSAERTGGSVSTLTIQRTQQEDSAVYLCASSFTLRGAEQYFGPGTRLTVT.

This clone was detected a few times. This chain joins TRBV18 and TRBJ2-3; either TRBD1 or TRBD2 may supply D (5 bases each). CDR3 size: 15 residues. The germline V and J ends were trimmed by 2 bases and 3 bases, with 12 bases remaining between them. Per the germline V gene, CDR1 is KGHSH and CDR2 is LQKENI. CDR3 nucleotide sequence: TGTGCCAGCTCACCAGGGGGTCAAGGTACAGATACGCAGTATTTT. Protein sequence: CASSPGGQGTDTQYF.

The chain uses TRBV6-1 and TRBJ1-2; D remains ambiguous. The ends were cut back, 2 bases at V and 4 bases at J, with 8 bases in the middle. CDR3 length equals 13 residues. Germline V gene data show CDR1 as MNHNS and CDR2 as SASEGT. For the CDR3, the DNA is TGTGCCAGCAGTGAATACGGAACCTATGGCTACACCTTC. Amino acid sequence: CASSEYGTYGYTF.

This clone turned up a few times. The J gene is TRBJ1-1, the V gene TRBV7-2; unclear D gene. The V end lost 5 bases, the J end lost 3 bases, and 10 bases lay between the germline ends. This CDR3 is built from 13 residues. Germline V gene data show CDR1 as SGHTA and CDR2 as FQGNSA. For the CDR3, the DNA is TGTGCCAGCAGCCAATCCCCGGACACTGAAGCTTTCTTT. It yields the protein CASSQSPDTEAFF.

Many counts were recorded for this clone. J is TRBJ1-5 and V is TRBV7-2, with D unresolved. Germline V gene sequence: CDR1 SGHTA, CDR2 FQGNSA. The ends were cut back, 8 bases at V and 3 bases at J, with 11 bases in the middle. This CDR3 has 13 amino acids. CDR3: CASAQATNQPQHF. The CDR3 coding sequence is TGTGCCAGCGCGCAGGCTACCAATCAGCCCCAGCATTTT.

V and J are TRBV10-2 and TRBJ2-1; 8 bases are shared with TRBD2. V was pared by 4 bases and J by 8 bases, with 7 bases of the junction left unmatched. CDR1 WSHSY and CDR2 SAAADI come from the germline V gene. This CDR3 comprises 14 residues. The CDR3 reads CASSGGLESDEQFF. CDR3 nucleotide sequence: TGCGCCAGCAGTGGGGGACTAGAAAGTGATGAGCAGTTCTTC.

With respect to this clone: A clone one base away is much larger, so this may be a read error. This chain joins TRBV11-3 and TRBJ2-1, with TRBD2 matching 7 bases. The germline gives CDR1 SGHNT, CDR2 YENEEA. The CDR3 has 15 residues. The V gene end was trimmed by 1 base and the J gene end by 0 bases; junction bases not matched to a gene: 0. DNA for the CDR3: TGTGCCAGCAGCTTAGGCGGGAGCTCCTACAATGAGCAGTTCTTC. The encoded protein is CASSLGGSSYNEQFF.

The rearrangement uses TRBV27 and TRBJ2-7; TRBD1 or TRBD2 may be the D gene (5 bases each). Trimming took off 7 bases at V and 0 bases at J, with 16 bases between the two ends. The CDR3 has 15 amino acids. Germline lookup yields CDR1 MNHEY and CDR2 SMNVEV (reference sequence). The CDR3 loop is CASNHRDGFSYEQYF. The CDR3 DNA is TGTGCCAGCAATCACCGGGACGGCTTCTCCTACGAGCAGTACTTC.

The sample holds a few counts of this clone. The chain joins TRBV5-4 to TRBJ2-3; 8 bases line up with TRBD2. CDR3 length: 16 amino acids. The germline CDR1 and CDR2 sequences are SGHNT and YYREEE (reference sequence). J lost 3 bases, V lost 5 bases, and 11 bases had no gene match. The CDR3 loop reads CASSFWGSGRTDTQYF. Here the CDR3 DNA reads TGTGCCAGCAGTTTTTGGGGGAGCGGGAGAACAGATACGCAGTATTTT.

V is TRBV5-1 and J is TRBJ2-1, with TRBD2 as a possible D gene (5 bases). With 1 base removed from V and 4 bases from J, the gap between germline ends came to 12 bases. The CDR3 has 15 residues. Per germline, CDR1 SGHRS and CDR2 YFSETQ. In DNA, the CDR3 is TGCGCCAGCAGCTTGTCCGGGGATATGTACAATGAGCAGTTCTTC. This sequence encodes CASSLSGDMYNEQFF.

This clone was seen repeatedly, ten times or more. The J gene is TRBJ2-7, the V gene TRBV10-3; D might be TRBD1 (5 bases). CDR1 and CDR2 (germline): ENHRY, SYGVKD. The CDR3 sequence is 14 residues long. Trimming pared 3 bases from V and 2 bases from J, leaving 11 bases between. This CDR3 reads CAISETGPTYEQYF. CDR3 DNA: TGTGCCATCAGTGAAACAGGACCCACCTACGAGCAGTACTTC.

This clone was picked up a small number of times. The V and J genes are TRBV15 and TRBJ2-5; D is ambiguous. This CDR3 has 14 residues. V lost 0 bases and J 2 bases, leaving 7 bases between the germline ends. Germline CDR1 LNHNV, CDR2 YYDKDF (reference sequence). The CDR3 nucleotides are TGTGCCACCAGCAGAGATCGACAACAAGAGACCCAGTACTTC. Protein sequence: CATSRDRQQETQYF.

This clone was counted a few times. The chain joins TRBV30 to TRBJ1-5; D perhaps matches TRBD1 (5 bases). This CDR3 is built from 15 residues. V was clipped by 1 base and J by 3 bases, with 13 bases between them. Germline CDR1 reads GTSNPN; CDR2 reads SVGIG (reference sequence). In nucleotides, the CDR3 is TGTGCCTGGAGTGGACTCTTAGGGGCCAATCAGCCCCAGCATTTT. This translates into CAWSGLLGANQPQHF.

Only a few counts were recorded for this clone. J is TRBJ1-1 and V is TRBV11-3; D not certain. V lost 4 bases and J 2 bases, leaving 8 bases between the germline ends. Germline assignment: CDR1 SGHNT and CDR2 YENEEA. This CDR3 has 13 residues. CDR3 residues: CASSWDLNTEAFF. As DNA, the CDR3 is TGTGCCAGCAGCTGGGATCTAAACACTGAAGCTTTCTTT. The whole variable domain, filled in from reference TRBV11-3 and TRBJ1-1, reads EAGVVQSPRYKIIEKKQPVAFWCNPISGHNTLYWYLQNLGQGPELLIRYENEEAVDDSQLPKDRFSAERLKGVDSTLKIQPAELGDSAVYLCASSWDLNTEAFFGQGTRLTVV.

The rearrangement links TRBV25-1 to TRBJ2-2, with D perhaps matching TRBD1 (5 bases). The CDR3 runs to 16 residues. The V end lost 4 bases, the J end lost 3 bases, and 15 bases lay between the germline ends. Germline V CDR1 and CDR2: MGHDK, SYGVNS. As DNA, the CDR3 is TGTGCCAGCAGTGTCCATGTACAGGCGGACACCGGGGAGCTGTTTTTT. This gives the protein CASSVHVQADTGELFF.

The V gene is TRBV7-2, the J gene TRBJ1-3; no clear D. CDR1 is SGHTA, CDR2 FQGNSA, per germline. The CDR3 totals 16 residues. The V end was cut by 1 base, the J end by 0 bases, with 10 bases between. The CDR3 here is CASSLGTSSSGNTIYF. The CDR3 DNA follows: TGTGCCAGCAGCTTAGGTACATCTAGCTCTGGAAACACCATATATTTT. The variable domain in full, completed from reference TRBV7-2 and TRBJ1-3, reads GAGVSQSPSNKVTEKGKDVELRCDPISGHTALYWYRQSLGQGLEFLIYFQGNSAPDKSGLPSDRFSAERTGGSVSTLTIQRTQQEDSAVYLCASSLGTSSSGNTIYFGEGSWLTVV.

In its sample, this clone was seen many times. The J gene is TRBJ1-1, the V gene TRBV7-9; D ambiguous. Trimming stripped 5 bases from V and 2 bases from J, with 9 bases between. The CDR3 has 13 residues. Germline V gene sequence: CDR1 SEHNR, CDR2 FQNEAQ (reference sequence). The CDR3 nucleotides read TGTGCCAGCAGCAGATACTCCAACACTGAAGCTTTCTTT. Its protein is CASSRYSNTEAFF.

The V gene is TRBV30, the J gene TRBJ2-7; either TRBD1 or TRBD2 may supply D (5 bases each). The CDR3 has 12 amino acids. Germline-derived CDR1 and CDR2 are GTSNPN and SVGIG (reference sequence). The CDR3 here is CGIGTNPYEQYF. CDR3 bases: TGTGGAATAGGGACCAACCCTTACGAGCAGTACTTC.

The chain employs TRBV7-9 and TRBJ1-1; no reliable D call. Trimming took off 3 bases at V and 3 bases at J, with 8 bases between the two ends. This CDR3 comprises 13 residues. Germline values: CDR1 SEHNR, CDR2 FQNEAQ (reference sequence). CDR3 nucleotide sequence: TGTGCCAGCAGCTTCGGGATCGACACTGAAGCTTTCTTT. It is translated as CASSFGIDTEAFF. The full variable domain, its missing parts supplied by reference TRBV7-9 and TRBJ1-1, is DTGVSQNPRHKITKRGQNVTFRCDPISEHNRLYWYRQTLGQGPEFLTYFQNEAQLEKSRLLSDRFSAERPKGSFSTLEIQRTEQGDSAMYLCASSFGIDTEAFFGQGTRLTVV.

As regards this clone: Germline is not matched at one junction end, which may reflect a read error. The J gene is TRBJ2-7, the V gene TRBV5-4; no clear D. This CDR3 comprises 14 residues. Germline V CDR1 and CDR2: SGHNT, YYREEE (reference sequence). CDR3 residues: CASSYDPSGVEQHF. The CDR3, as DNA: TGTGCCAGCAGTTATGACCCATCGGGCGTCGAGCAGCACTTC.

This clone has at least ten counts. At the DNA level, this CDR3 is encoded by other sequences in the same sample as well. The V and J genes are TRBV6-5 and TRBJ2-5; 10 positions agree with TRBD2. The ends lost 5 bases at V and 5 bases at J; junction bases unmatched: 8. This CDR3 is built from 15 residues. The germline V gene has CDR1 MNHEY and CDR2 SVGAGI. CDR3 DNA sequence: TGTGCCAGCAGTCCGTTAGCGGGAGGAGGGGAGACCCAGTACTTC. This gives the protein CASSPLAGGGETQYF.

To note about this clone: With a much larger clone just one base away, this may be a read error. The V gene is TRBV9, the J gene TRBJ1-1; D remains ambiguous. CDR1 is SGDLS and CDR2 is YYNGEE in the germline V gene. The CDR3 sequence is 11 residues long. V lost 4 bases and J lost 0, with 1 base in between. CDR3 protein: CASSLNTEAFF. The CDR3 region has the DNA TGTGCCAGCAGCCTGAACACTGAAGCTTTCTTT.

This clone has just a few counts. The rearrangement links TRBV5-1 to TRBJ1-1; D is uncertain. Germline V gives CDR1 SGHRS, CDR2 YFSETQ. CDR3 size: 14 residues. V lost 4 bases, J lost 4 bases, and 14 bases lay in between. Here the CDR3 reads CASSPSELATEAFF. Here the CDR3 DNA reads TGCGCCAGCAGCCCCTCGGAGTTAGCCACTGAAGCTTTCTTT.

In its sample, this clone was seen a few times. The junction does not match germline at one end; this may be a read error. As DNA, the CDR3 is TGCGCCAGCAGCCCACCCCGGGACAGGGCGGACGAGATCTTC. This translates into CASSPPRDRADEIF. The chain combines TRBV5-1 with TRBJ2-1; 9 bases line up with TRBD1. Germline CDR1 and CDR2: SGHRS and YFSETQ. This CDR3 spans 14 amino acids. The variable domain in full, completed from reference TRBV5-1 and TRBJ2-1, reads KAGVTQTPRYLIKTRGQQVTLSCSPISGHRSVSWYQQTPGQGLQFLFEYFSETQRNKGNFPGRFSGRQFSNSRSEMNVSTLELGDSALYLCASSPPRDRADEIFGPGTRLTVL.

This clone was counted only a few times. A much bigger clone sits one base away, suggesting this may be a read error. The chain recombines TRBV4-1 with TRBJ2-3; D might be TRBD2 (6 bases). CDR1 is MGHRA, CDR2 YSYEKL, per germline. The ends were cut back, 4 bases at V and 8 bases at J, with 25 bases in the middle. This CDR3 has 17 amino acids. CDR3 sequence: CASSPLSTGDEVGTQYF. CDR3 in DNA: TGCGCCAGCAGCCCTCTCTCGACGGGAGATGAGGTCGGTACGCAGTATTTT.

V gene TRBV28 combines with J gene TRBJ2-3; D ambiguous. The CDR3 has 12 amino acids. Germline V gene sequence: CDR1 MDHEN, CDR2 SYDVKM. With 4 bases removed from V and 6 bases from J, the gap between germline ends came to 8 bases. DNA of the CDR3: TGTGCCAGCAGTTCGAAGGGTGATACGCAGTATTTT. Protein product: CASSSKGDTQYF.

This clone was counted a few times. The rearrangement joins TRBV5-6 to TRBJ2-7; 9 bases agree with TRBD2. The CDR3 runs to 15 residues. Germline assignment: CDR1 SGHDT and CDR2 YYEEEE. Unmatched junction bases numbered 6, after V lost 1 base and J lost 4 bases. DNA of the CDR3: TGTGCCAGCAGCTTGTTAGCGGGAGTAGCGTACGAGCAGTACTTC. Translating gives CASSLLAGVAYEQYF.